The 7 T cell receptor beta chains below come from one sample, sequenced in a study of T cells after yellow fever vaccination. TCRdb reprocessed the 5' RACE reads via MiXCR and lists one record per CDR3 protein. The table shows about 550,000 distinct CDR3 sequences, with less than 20% occurring only once. This material consisted of PBMCs, taken 15 days after the yellow fever booster vaccination. These receptor sequences come from a man between 25 and 39 years old who received the YFV17D yellow fever vaccine.

This clonotype was counted a few times. The J gene is TRBJ1-1, the V gene TRBV5-1; D remains ambiguous. CDR3 length: 16 residues. Germline V gene data show CDR1 as SGHRS and CDR2 as YFSETQ. The V gene lost 0 bases and the J gene lost 0 bases, with 12 bases spanning the gap. The CDR3 DNA follows: TGCGCCAGCAGCTTGGCACACAGTTCCATGAACACTGAAGCTTTCTTT. As protein: CASSLAHSSMNTEAFF.

In this sample, this clonotype turned up a few times. V is TRBV18 and J is TRBJ2-1, with TRBD2 as a possible D gene (5 bases). Trimming removed 2 bases at V and 9 bases at J, with 14 bases between. The CDR3 covers 14 residues. Germline loops: CDR1 KGHSH, CDR2 LQKENI. For the CDR3, the DNA is TGTGCCAGCTCACCAACGGAGGAGTTGGGTGAGCAGTTCTTC. It is translated as CASSPTEELGEQFF.

This clonotype has a handful of counts. The rearrangement links TRBV5-1 to TRBJ2-7; D gene uncertain. V lost 4 bases and J lost 3, with 14 bases in between. The CDR3 loop spans 14 amino acids. Per germline, CDR1 SGHRS and CDR2 YFSETQ. CDR3 coding DNA: TGCGCCAGCAGCCCCAGAGAATCTCTCTACGAGCAGTACTTC. It specifies CASSPRESLYEQYF.

This clonotype was seen a single time. In nucleotides, the CDR3 is TGTGCCAGCAGTGCCCAGGGGCCCGGGGAGCTGTTTTTT. It is translated as CASSAQGPGELFF. The chain combines TRBV28 with TRBJ2-2, with D possibly matching TRBD1 (6 bases). Germline V lookup: CDR1 MDHEN, CDR2 SYDVKM. This CDR3 contains 13 residues. Trimming took 5 bases from V and 6 from J, leaving 10 bases between them.

The chain is built from TRBV3-1 and TRBJ2-5, with 9 bases aligning to TRBD2. The ends lost 1 base at V and 5 bases at J; junction bases unmatched: 2. The germline CDR1 and CDR2 sequences are LGHDT and YNNKEL (reference sequence). The CDR3 covers 14 residues. The DNA of the CDR3 is TGTGCCAGCAGCCAAGGCGGGGGGGCCGAGACCCAGTACTTC. Residues: CASSQGGGAETQYF.

This clonotype was counted between two and nine times. The chain has TRBV6-5 and TRBJ2-5, with TRBD2 matching over 14 bases. With 2 bases clipped from V and 4 bases from J, the junction kept 9 bases outside the gene matches. The CDR3 loop spans 18 amino acids. The germline CDR1 and CDR2 sequences are MNHEY and SVGAGI. The CDR3 is CASSYQGLAGANRETQYF. In nucleotides, the CDR3 is TGTGCCAGCAGTTACCAGGGACTAGCGGGAGCGAATAGAGAGACCCAGTACTTC.

The chain combines TRBV20-1 with TRBJ2-7; D perhaps matches TRBD2 (6 bases). From germline, CDR1 is DFQATT and CDR2 SNEGSKA (reference sequence). Trimming took off 3 bases at V and 4 bases at J, with 19 bases between the two ends. The CDR3 runs to 15 residues. CDR3: CSARGLGQGKYEQYF. The CDR3 DNA reads TGCAGTGCTAGGGGACTGGGCCAGGGTAAATACGAGCAGTACTTC.